These T cell receptor beta chains were read from a single sample in a study of blood T cell repertoires in COVID-19. Profiled with immunoSEQ multiplex PCR; TCRdb holds only in-frame clones, not every one. Of 150,000 to 200,000 clones listed, roughly 80% are singletons. Sequenced: peripheral blood. These receptors were collected from a human donor in a cohort sampled during active COVID-19. Both conserved end residues are part of each CDR3. D genes are given only for firm matches. Part of the rows lack a size; the others show once, few, many or a class for expanded clones.

d_gene	j_gene	v_gene	abundance	CDR3aa	CDR3nt
-	TRBJ2-1	TRBV20-1	-	CSASSGDEQFF	TGCAGTGCTAGTTCCGGGGATGAGCAGTTCTTC
-	TRBJ2-7	TRBV6-5	once	CASSPTGLYEQYF	TGTGCCAGCAGCCCAACAGGCCTCTACGAGCAGTACTTC
TRBD1	TRBJ1-2	TRBV3-1/TRBV3-2	-	CASSQGTGDGYTF	TGTGCCAGCAGCCAGGGGACAGGGGATGGCTACACCTTC
-	TRBJ2-2	TRBV2	-	CASSLTGETGELFF	TGTGCCAGCAGTTTGACAGGAGAGACCGGGGAGCTGTTTTTT
TRBD1	TRBJ1-4	TRBV7-3	-	CASSLGSRGPNEKLFF	TGTGCCAGCAGCTTAGGGAGCAGGGGGCCTAATGAAAAACTGTTTTTT
TRBD1	TRBJ1-6	TRBV27	-	CASSLRTGSSYNSPLHF	TGTGCCAGCAGTCTACGGACAGGGAGCTCCTATAATTCACCCCTCCACTTT
TRBD2	TRBJ2-1	TRBV6-6	-	CASSRGLAAYSPYNEQFF	TGTGCCAGCAGTCGGGGACTAGCGGCGTATAGCCCCTACAATGAGCAGTTCTTC
-	TRBJ1-2	TRBV7-2	-	CASSSQVFYGYTF	TGTGCCAGCAGCTCACAGGTCTTCTATGGCTACACCTTC
-	TRBJ1-5	TRBV4-1	-	CASSQEGRANQPQHF	TGCGCCAGCAGCCAAGAGGGCAGGGCCAACCAGCCCCAGCATTTT
TRBD1	TRBJ2-1	TRBV6-1	-	CASSENTGGPNEQFF	TGTGCCAGCAGTGAAAATACAGGGGGCCCCAATGAGCAGTTCTTC
-	TRBJ2-7	TRBV14	-	CASSHISRTGNEQYF	TGTGCCAGCAGCCATATCAGTCGGACTGGAAACGAGCAGTACTTC
TRBD2	TRBJ2-7	TRBV6-5	-	CASRPSGIPYEQYF	TGTGCCAGCAGACCTAGCGGGATTCCCTACGAGCAGTACTTC
-	TRBJ1-5	TRBV6-5	-	CASSYRSNQPQHF	TGTGCCAGCAGTTACCGGAGCAATCAGCCCCAGCATTTT
-	TRBJ1-1	TRBV23-1	-	CASRGNTEAFF	TGCGCCAGTCGCGGGAACACTGAAGCTTTCTTT
-	TRBJ2-7	TRBV5-4	-	CASSLEGHRSSEQYF	TGTGCCAGCAGCTTGGAAGGACATCGCTCGTCCGAGCAGTACTTC
-	TRBJ2-7	TRBV3-1/TRBV3-2	-	CASSPRIRDTYSYEQYF	TGTGCCAGCAGCCCGCGCATTCGGGACACCTACTCCTACGAGCAGTACTTC
-	TRBJ1-2	TRBV5-6	-	CASSLKTAGYTF	TGTGCCAGCAGCTTGAAGACAGCCGGCTACACCTTC
-	TRBJ2-7	TRBV28	-	CASSRTTGSSYEQYF	TGTGCCAGCAGTCGTACAACAGGGAGCTCCTACGAGCAGTACTTC
TRBD1	TRBJ2-1	TRBV9	-	CASSVGTGENNEQFF	TGTGCCAGCAGCGTAGGGACAGGGGAAAACAATGAGCAGTTCTTC
-	TRBJ2-7	TRBV12-3/TRBV12-4	-	CASSDSGNRYF	TGTGCCAGCAGCGACTCGGGGAATAGGTACTTC
TRBD1	TRBJ1-1	TRBV4-3	-	CASSQDGSGGTEAFF	TGCGCCAGCAGCCAAGATGGGTCAGGGGGCACTGAAGCTTTCTTT
TRBD2	TRBJ2-1	TRBV5-6	-	CASSLEASGRAYNEQFF	TGTGCCAGCAGCTTGGAAGCTAGCGGGAGGGCCTACAATGAGCAGTTCTTC
-	TRBJ2-3	TRBV27	-	CASSRGGNLGPQYF	TGTGCCAGCAGTAGGGGGGGGAATTTGGGTCCGCAGTATTTT
-	TRBJ2-7	TRBV21-1	-	CASRGHYEQYF	TGTGCCAGCCGGGGACACTACGAGCAGTACTTC
TRBD2	TRBJ2-1	TRBV14	-	CASSQISGRWNEQFF	TGTGCCAGCAGCCAGATCAGCGGGAGATGGAATGAGCAGTTCTTC
-	TRBJ1-2	TRBV5-4	-	CASSLDRPYGYTF	TGTGCCAGCAGCTTAGACAGGCCCTATGGCTACACCTTC
-	TRBJ2-7	TRBV18	few	CASSQASASYEQYF	TGTGCCAGCTCACAGGCTAGCGCCTCCTACGAGCAGTACTTC
TRBD2	TRBJ2-7	TRBV6-6	-	CASSLLAGEDEQYF	TGTGCCAGCAGTTTACTAGCGGGAGAGGACGAGCAGTACTTC
-	TRBJ1-6	TRBV6-2/TRBV6-3	-	CASSYRPQGRDSPLHF	TGTGCCAGCAGTTACCGTCCCCAGGGGAGGGATTCACCCCTCCACTTT
TRBD1	TRBJ1-2	TRBV7-2	-	CASIVGGQGAIGYTF	TGTGCCAGCATCGTAGGGGGACAGGGGGCGATTGGCTACACCTTC
TRBD2	TRBJ2-5	TRBV28	-	CASSPGGREETQYF	TGTGCCAGCAGCCCCGGTGGGAGGGAGGAGACCCAGTACTTC
-	TRBJ2-1	TRBV4-3	-	CASSQQPPGGYNEQFF	TGCGCCAGCAGCCAACAGCCCCCCGGCGGTTACAATGAGCAGTTCTTC
TRBD1	TRBJ2-7	TRBV5-6	-	CASSWGQGASEQYF	TGTGCCAGCAGCTGGGGACAGGGGGCTTCCGAGCAGTACTTC
-	TRBJ2-7	TRBV11-2	-	CASSLTSGTYEQYF	TGTGCCAGCAGCCTCACCTCAGGGACATACGAGCAGTACTTC
-	TRBJ2-1	TRBV10-1	-	CASSDYGEQFF	TGCGCCAGCAGTGATTACGGTGAGCAGTTCTTC
TRBD2	TRBJ2-5	TRBV3-1/TRBV3-2	-	CASSQPGVAGGCETQYF	TGTGCCAGCAGCCAGCCCGGGGTAGCGGGAGGGTGTGAGACCCAGTACTTC
TRBD2	TRBJ2-7	TRBV2	once	CASNGAGGDEQYF	TGTGCCAGCAATGGGGCGGGAGGGGACGAGCAGTACTTC
TRBD2	TRBJ2-1	TRBV6-4	-	CASSDLAGGLSEQFF	TGTGCCAGCAGTGACCTAGCGGGAGGTTTAAGTGAGCAGTTCTTC
-	TRBJ2-1	TRBV5-4	few	CASSLTELYSEQFF	TGTGCCAGCAGCTTGACAGAGTTGTACAGTGAGCAGTTCTTC
-	TRBJ2-7	TRBV6-5	few	CASSLDAGYEQYF	TGTGCCAGCAGTCTTGACGCGGGCTACGAGCAGTACTTC
-	TRBJ2-7	TRBV4-1	-	CASSQEWTNSYEQYF	TGCGCCAGCAGCCAAGAATGGACAAACTCCTACGAGCAGTACTTC
TRBD1	TRBJ2-5	TRBV7-3	-	CASSRGQPETQYF	TGTGCCAGCAGCCGGGGACAGCCCGAGACCCAGTACTTC
-	TRBJ1-5	TRBV4-1	-	CASSQDPGDQPQHF	TGCGCCAGCAGCCAAGATCCCGGGGATCAGCCCCAGCATTTT
TRBD1	TRBJ2-7	TRBV9	-	CASSVDRTGNQGQYF	TGTGCCAGCAGCGTAGACCGGACAGGGAACCAGGGGCAGTACTTC
TRBD1	TRBJ1-4	TRBV5-6	-	CASSFGDRDLSEKLFF	TGTGCCAGCAGCTTCGGGGACAGGGATTTAAGTGAAAAACTGTTTTTT
-	TRBJ1-6	TRBV28	-	CAHRDMFNSPLHF	TGTGCCCACCGGGATATGTTTAATTCACCCCTCCACTTT
TRBD2	TRBJ2-7	TRBV5-4	-	CASSSRTSGINEQYF	TGTGCCAGCAGCTCCCGGACTAGCGGGATTAACGAGCAGTACTTC
-	TRBJ1-1	TRBV5-4	-	CASSHDRNTEAFF	TGTGCCAGCAGCCACGACAGGAACACTGAAGCTTTCTTT
TRBD2	TRBJ2-3	TRBV4-2	-	CASSQDLAGGLVGADTQYF	TGTGCCAGCAGCCAGGATCTAGCGGGAGGACTAGTGGGGGCAGATACGCAGTATTTT
TRBD2	TRBJ2-5	TRBV4-3	-	CASSYTAGYQETQYF	TGCGCCAGCAGCTACACAGCGGGATACCAAGAGACCCAGTACTTC
TRBD1	TRBJ2-1	TRBV5-1	-	CASSFRDRAYNEQFF	TGCGCCAGCAGCTTTAGGGACAGGGCCTACAATGAGCAGTTCTTC
-	TRBJ2-1	TRBV19	-	CASSTFAGTYNEQFF	TGTGCCAGTAGTACATTTGCGGGAACATACAATGAGCAGTTCTTC
TRBD1	TRBJ1-2	TRBV4-2	-	CASSQARGQGAYGYTF	TGTGCCAGCAGCCAAGCAAGAGGACAGGGGGCTTATGGCTACACCTTC
TRBD1	TRBJ2-3	TRBV2	-	CAAKRQGRTDTQYF	TGTGCCGCAAAACGACAGGGACGCACAGATACGCAGTATTTT
-	TRBJ2-7	TRBV9	-	CASSPHPGHNSSYEQYF	TGTGCCAGCAGCCCCCACCCGGGACATAATAGCTCCTACGAGCAGTACTTC
TRBD2	TRBJ2-7	TRBV6-4	-	CASVGSGGSEQYF	TGTGCCAGCGTCGGTAGCGGGGGATCCGAGCAGTACTTC
TRBD1	TRBJ2-7	TRBV19	once	CASSYTGGRNEQYF	TGTGCCAGTAGTTATACAGGGGGCAGGAACGAGCAGTACTTC